These 5 T cell receptor beta chains originate from one sample sequenced in a study of cytotoxic CD8 clonotypes in ibrutinib-treated CLL. Produced via immunoSEQ multiplex PCR; TCRdb's table is partial and in-frame only. The table lists 150,000 to 250,000 clones, about two thirds of them singletons, with around an eighth in the top ten. Sequences were derived from PBMCs, sampled after 24 months of ibrutinib treatment. The receptors here all came from a human donor with chronic lymphocytic leukemia.

This clone was found a few times. One end of the junction does not line up with germline, which may come from a read error. The rearrangement uses TRBV19 and TRBJ1-1; perhaps TRBD1 as D (5 bases). The CDR3 has 10 residues. CDR1 and CDR2 (germline): LNHDA, SQIVND (reference sequence). This chain's CDR3 is CASAREGRRF. The CDR3 DNA sequence: TGTGCCAGTGCAAGGGAGGGACGTCGGTTT.

The chain joins TRBV5-1 to TRBJ1-1, with TRBD1 matching 9 bases. Germline V gene sequence: CDR1 SGHRS, CDR2 YFSETQ. The CDR3 is 15 amino acids. The V and J ends lost 2 bases and 0 bases, in that order; junction bases with no gene match: 2. The DNA for the CDR3 is TGCGCCAGCAGCTTTACAGGGGGCCTGAACACTGAAGCTTTCTTT. Protein product: CASSFTGGLNTEAFF.

The chain recombines TRBV4-3 with TRBJ2-3; D gene ambiguous. CDR1 LGHNA and CDR2 YSLEER come from the germline V gene. Trimming left V 0 bases short and J 10 bases short, with 14 bases between. This CDR3 has 14 amino acids. The CDR3 DNA reads TGCGCCAGCAGCCAAGAGCGGCACCAAATCCCGCAGTATTTT. Protein: CASSQERHQIPQYF.

This clone has just one count. As DNA, the CDR3 is TGTGCCAGCTCACTGCGACTAGCGGGAGACTACGAGCAGTACTTC. This sequence encodes CASSLRLAGDYEQYF. The chain is built from TRBV18 and TRBJ2-7, with 12 bases fitting TRBD2. Trimming cost V 4 bases and J 3 bases; bases outside gene matches: 4. Per germline, CDR1 KGHSH and CDR2 LQKENI. The CDR3 covers 15 residues.

This clone was seen more than once but under ten times. The chain carries TRBV15 and TRBJ1-2; no firm D call. V lost 0 bases and J 1 base, leaving 3 bases between the germline ends. The germline CDR1 and CDR2 sequences are LNHNV and YYDKDF (reference sequence). The CDR3 length is 13 residues. CDR3 in amino acids: CATSREGNYGYTF. In DNA, the CDR3 is TGTGCCACCAGCAGAGAGGGTAACTATGGCTACACCTTC.